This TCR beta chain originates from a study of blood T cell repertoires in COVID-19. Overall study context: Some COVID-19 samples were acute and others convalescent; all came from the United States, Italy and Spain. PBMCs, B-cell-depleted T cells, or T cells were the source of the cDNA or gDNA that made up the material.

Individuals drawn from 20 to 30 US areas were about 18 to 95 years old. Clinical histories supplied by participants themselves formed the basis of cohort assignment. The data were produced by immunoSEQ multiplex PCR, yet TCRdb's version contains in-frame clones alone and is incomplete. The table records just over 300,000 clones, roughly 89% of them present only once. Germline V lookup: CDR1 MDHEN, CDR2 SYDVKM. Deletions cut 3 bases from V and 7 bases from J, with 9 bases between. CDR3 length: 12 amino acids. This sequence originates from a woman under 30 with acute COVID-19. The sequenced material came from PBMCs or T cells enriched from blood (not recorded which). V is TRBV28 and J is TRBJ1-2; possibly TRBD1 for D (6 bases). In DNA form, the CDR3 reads TGTGCCAGCAGTTTTGCCAGGGGTGGCTACACCTTC. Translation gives CASSFARGGYTF.